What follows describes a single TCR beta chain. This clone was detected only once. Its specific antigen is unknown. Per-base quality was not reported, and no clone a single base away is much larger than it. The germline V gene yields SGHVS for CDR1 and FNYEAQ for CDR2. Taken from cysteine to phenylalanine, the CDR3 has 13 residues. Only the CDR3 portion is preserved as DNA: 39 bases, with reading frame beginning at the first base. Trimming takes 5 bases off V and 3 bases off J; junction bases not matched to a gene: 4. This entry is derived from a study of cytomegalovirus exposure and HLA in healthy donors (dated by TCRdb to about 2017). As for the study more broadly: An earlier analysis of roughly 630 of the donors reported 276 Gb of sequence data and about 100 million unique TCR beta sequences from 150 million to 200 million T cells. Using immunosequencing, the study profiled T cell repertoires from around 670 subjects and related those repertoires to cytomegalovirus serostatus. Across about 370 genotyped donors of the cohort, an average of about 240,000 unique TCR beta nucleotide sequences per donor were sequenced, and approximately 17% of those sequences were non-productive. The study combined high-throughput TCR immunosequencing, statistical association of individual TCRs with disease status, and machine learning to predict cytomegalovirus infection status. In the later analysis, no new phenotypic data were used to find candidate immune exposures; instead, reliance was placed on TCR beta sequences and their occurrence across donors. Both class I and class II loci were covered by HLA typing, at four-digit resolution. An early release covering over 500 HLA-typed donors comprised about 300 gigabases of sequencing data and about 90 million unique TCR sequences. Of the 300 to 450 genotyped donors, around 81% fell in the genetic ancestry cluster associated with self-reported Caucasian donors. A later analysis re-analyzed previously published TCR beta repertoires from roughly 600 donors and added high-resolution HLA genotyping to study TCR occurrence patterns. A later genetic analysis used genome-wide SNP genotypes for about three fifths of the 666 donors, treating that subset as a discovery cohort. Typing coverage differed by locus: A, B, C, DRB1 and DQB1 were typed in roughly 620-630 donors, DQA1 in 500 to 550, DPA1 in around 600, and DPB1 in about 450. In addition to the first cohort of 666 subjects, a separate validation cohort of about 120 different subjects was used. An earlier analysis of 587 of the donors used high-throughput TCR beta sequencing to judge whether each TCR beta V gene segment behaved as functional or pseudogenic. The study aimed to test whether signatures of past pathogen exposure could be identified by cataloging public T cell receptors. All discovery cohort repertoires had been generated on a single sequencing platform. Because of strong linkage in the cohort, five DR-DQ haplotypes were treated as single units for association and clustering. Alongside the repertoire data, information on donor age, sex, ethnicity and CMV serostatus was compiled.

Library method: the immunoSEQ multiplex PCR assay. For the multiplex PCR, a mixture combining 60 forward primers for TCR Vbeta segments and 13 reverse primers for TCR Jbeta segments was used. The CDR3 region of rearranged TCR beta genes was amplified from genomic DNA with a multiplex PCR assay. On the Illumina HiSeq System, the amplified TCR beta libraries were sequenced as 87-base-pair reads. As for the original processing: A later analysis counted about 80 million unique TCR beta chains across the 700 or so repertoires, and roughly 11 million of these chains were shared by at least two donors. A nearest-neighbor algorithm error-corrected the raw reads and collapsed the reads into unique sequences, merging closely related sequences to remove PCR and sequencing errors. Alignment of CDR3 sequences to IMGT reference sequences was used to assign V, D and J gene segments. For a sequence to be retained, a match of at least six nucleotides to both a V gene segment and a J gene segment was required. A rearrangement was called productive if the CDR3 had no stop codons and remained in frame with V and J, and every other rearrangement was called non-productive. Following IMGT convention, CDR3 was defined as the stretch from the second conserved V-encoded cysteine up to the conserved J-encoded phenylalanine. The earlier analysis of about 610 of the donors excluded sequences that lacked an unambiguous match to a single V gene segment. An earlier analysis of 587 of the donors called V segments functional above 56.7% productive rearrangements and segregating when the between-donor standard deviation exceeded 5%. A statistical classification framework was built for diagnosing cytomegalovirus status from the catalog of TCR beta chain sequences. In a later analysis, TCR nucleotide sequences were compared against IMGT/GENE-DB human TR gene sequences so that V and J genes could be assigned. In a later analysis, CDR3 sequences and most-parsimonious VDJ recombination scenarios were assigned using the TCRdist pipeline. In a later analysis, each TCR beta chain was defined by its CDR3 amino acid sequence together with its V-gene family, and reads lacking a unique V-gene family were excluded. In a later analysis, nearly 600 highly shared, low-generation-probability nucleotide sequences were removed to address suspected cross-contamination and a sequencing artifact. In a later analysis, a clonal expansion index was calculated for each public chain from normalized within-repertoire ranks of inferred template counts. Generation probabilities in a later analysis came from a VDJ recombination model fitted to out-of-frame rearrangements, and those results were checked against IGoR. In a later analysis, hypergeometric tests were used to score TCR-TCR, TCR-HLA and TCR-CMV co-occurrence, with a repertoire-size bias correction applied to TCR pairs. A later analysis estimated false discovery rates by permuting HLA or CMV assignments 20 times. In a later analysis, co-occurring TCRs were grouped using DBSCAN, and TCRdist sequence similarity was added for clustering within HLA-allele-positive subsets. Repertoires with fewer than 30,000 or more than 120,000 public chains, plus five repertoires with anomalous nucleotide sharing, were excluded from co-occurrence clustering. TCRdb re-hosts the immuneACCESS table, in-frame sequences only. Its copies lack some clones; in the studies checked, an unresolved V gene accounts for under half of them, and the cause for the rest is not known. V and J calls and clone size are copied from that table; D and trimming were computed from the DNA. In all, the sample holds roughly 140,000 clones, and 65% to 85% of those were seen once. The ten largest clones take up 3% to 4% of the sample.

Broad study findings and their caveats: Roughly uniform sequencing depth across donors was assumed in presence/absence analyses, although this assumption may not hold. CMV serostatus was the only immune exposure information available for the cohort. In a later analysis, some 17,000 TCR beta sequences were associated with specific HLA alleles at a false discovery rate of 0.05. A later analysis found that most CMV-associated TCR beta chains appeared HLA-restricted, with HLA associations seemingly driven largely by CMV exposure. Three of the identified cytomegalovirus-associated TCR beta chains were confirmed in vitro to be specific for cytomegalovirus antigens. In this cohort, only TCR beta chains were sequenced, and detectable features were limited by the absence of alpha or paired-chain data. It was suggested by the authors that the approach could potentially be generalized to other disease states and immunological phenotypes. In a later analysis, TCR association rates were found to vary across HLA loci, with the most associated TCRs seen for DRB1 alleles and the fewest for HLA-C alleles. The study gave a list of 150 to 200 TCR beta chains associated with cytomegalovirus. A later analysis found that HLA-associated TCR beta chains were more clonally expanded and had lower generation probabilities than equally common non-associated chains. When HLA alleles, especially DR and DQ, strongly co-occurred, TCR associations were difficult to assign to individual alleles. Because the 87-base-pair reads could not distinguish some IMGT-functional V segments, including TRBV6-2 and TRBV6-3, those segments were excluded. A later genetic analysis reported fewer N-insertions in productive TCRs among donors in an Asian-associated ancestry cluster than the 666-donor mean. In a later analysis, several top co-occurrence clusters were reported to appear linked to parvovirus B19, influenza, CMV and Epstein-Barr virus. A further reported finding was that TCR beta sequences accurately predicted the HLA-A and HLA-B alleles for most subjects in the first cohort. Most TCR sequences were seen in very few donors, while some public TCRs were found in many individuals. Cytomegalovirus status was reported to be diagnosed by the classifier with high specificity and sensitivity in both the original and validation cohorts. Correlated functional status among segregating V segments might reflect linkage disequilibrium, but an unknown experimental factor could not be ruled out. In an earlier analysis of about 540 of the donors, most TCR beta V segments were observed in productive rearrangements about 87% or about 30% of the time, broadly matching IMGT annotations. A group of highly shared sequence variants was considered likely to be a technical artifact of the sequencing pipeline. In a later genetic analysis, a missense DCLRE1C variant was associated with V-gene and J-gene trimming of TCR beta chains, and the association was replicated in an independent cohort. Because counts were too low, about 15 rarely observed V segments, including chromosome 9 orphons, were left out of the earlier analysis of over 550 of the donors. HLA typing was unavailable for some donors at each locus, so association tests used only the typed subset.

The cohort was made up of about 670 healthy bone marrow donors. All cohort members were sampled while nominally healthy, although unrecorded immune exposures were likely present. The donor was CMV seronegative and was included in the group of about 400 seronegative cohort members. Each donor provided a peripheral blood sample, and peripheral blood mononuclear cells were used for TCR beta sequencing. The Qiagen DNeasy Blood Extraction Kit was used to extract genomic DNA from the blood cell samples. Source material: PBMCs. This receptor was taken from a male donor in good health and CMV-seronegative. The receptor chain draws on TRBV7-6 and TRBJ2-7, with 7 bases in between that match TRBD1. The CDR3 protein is CASSPGQSYEQYF. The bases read TGTGCCAGCAGCCCGGGACAGAGCTACGAGCAGTACTTC.